These 4 T cell receptor beta chains were all obtained from the same sample, sequenced in a study of blood T cells in healthy people across ages. Combining a sample-barcoded 5' primer with a J-beta primer mix, a second PCR ran for roughly 6 to 12 cycles. TCRdb redid the calling of the 5' RACE reads with MiXCR, one entry per CDR3 protein. The profile shows about 800,000 distinct CDR3 sequences, around 25% of them singletons. This same sample was also taken into another study, of T cells of mothers and their children.

Sequencing was carried out using blood. Source of these receptors: a boy between 5 and 17 years old in good health.

This clonotype was picked up a small number of times. J is TRBJ2-5 and V is TRBV7-9; D tentatively reads TRBD1 or TRBD2 (5 bases each). Germline CDR1 SEHNR, CDR2 FQNEAQ (reference sequence). Trimming removed 3 bases from V and 5 bases from J, with 16 bases in between. This CDR3 spans 15 amino acids. CDR3 nucleotide sequence: TGTGCCAGCAGCTTGGGGGACCCAGCCGGGGAGACCCAGTACTTC. Its protein is CASSLGDPAGETQYF.

The CDR3 bases are TGTGCCAGCAGCTCAGTGGGGCTCGGCACTGAAGCTTTCTTT. It codes for CASSSVGLGTEAFF. The chain carries TRBV7-6 and TRBJ1-1; TRBD1 is a possible D gene (5 bases). Germline V gene data show CDR1 as SGHVS and CDR2 as FNYEAQ. V gave up 4 bases and J gave up 4 bases, with 13 bases separating them. The CDR3 is 14 amino acids.

This chain uses TRBV29-1 with TRBJ2-7, with 7 bases fitting TRBD1. CDR3 length: 12 amino acids. Losses at the gene ends were 6 bases for V and 6 bases for J; bases not matched to a gene: 8. Germline V gene data show CDR1 as SQVTM and CDR2 as ANQGSEA. The CDR3 bases are TGCAGCGTACAGACAGGGATGAGCGAGCAGTACTTC. Its protein product is CSVQTGMSEQYF.

This clonotype was found a few times. The chain links TRBV6-6 to TRBJ2-1, with D possibly matching TRBD2 (6 bases). With 8 bases removed from V and 5 bases from J, the gap between germline ends came to 13 bases. The CDR3 has 13 amino acids. Looked up from germline, CDR1 is MNHNY and CDR2 is SVGAGI (reference sequence). CDR3 sequence: CASASGLHNEQFF. DNA of the CDR3: TGTGCCAGCGCAAGCGGGCTACACAATGAGCAGTTCTTC.